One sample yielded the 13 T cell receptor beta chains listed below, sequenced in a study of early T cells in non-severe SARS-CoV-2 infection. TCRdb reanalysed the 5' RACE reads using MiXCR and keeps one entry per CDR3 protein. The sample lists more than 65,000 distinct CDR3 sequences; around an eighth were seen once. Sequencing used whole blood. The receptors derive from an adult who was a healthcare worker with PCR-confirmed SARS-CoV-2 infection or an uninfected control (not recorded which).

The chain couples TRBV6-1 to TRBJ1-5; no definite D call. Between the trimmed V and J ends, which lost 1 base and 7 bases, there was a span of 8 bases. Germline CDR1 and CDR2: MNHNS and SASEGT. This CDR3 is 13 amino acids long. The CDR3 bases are TGTGCCAGCAGTGAAGTGGGGAGCCAGCCCCAGCATTTT. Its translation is CASSEVGSQPQHF.

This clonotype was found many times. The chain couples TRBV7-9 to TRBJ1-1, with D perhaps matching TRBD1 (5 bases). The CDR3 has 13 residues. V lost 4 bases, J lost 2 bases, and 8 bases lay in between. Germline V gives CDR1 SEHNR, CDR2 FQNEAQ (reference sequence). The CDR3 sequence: CASSSGGNTEAFF. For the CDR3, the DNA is TGTGCCAGCAGCTCCGGGGGAAACACTGAAGCTTTCTTT. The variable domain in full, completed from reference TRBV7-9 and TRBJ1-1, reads DTGVSQNPRHKITKRGQNVTFRCDPISEHNRLYWYRQTLGQGPEFLTYFQNEAQLEKSRLLSDRFSAERPKGSFSTLEIQRTEQGDSAMYLCASSSGGNTEAFFGQGTRLTVV.

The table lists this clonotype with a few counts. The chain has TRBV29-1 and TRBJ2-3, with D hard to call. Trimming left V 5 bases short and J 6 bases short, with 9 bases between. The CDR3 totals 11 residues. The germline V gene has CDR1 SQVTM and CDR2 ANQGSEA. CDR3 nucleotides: TGCAGCGTTCGAATCGGGGATACGCAGTATTTT. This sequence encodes CSVRIGDTQYF.

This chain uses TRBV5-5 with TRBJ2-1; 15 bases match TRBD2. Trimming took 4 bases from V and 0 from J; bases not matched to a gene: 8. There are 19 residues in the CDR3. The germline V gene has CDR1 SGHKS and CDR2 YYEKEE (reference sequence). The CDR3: CASSTGTSGRRSSYNEQFF. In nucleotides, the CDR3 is TGTGCCAGCAGCACGGGGACTAGCGGGAGGCGAAGCTCCTACAATGAGCAGTTCTTC.

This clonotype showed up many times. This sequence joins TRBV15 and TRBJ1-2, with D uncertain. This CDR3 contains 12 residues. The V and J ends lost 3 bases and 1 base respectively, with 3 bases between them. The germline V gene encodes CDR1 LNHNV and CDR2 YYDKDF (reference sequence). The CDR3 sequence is CATSSDNYGYTF. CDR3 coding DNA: TGTGCCACCAGCAGCGATAACTATGGCTACACCTTC.

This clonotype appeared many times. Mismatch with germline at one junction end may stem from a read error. CDR3 sequence reads: CASSYGDSPLHF. The CDR3 DNA follows: TGTGCCAGCAGTTACGGAGATTCACCCCTCCATTTT. The chain couples TRBV27 to TRBJ1-6; D is unclear. CDR3 length: 12 residues. Per the germline V gene, CDR1 is MNHEY and CDR2 is SMNVEV (reference sequence).

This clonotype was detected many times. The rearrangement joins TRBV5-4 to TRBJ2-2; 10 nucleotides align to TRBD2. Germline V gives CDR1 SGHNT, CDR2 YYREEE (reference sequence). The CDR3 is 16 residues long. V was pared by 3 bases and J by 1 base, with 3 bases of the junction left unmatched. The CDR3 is CASSSLAGLNTGELFF. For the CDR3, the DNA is TGTGCCAGCAGCTCACTAGCGGGGCTGAACACCGGGGAGCTGTTTTTT.

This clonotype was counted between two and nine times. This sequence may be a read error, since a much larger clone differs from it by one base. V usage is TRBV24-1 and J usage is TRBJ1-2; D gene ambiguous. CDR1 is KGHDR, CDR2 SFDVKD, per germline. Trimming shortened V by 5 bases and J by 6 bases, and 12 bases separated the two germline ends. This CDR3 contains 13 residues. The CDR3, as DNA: TGTGCCACCAGTGTCGGGCCAGCCAATGGCTACACCTTC. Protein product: CATSVGPANGYTF.

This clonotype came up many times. CDR3 amino acids: CASSLVFGYNEQFF. The CDR3 DNA follows: TGTGCCAGCAGCTTAGTGTTCGGGTACAATGAGCAGTTCTTC. This chain links TRBV7-9 with TRBJ2-1; no clear D gene. CDR1 is SEHNR and CDR2 is FQNEAQ in the germline V gene (reference sequence). Trimming removed 1 base at V and 4 bases at J, with 8 bases between. The CDR3 sequence is 14 residues long. Drawing the rest from reference TRBV7-9 and TRBJ2-1, the complete variable domain is DTGVSQNPRHKITKRGQNVTFRCDPISEHNRLYWYRQTLGQGPEFLTYFQNEAQLEKSRLLSDRFSAERPKGSFSTLEIQRTEQGDSAMYLCASSLVFGYNEQFFGPGTRLTVL.

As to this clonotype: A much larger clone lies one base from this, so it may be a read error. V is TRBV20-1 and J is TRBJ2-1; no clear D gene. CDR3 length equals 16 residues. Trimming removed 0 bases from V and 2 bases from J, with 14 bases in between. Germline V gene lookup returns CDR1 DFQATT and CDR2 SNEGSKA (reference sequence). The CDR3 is CSARDLGGRAYNEQFF. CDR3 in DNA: TGCAGTGCTAGAGATCTCGGCGGACGGGCCTACAATGAGCAGTTCTTC.

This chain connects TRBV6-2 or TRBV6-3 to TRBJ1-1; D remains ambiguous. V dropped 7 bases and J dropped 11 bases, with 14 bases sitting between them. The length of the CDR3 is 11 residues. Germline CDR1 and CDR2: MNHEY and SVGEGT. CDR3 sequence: CASTHQSAAFF. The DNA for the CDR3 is TGTGCCAGCACCCACCAGTCGGCGGCTTTCTTT.

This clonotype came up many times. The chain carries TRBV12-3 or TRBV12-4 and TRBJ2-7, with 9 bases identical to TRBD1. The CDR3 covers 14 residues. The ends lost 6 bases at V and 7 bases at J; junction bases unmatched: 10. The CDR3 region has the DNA TGTGCCAGCAGCCTGACAGGGGGACGAGGGGAGCAGTACTTC. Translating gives CASSLTGGRGEQYF.

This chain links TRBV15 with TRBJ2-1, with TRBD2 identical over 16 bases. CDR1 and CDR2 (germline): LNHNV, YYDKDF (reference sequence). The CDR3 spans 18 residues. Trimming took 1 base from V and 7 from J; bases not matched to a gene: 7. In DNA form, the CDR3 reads TGTGCCACCAGCAGAGGGGGGACTAGCGGGAGGGCCAGTAATGAGCAGTTCTTC. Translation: CATSRGGTSGRASNEQFF. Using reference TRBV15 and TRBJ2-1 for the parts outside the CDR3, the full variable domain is DAMVIQNPRYQVTQFGKPVTLSCSQTLNHNVMYWYQQKSSQAPKLLFHYYDKDFNNEADTPDNFQSRRPNTSFCFLDIRSPGLGDTAMYLCATSRGGTSGRASNEQFFGPGTRLTVL.